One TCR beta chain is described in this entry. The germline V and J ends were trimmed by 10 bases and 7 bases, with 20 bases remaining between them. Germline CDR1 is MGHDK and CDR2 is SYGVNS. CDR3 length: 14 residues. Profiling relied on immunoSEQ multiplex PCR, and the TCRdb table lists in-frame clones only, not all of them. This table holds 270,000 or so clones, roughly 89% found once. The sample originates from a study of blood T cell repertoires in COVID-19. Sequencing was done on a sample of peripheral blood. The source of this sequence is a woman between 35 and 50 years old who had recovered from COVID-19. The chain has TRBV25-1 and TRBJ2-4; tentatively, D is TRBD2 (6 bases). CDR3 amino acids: CATSTPGGVNIQYF. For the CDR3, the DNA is TGTGCCACCTCGACCCCCGGAGGGGTCAACATTCAGTACTTC.